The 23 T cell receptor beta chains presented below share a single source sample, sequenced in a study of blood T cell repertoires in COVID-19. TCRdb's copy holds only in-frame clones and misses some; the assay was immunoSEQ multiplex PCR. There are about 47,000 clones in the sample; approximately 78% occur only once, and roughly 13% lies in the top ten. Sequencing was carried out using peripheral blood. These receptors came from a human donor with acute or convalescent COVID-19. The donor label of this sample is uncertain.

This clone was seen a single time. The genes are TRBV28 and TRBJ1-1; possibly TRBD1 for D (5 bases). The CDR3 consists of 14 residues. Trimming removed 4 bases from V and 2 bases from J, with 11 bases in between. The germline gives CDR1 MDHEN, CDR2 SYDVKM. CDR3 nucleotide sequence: TGTGCCAGCAGTTCCCCGACAGACAACACTGAAGCTTTCTTT. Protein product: CASSSPTDNTEAFF. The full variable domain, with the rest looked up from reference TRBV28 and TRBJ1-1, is DVKVTQSSRYLVKRTGEKVFLECVQDMDHENMFWYRQDPGLGLRLIYFSYDVKMKEKGDIPEGYSVSREKKERFSLILESASTNQTSMYLCASSSPTDNTEAFFGQGTRLTVV.

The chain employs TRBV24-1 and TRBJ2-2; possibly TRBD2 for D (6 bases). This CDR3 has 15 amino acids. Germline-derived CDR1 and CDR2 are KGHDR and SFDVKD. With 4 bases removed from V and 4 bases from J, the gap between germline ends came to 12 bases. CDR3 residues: CATSEGGVRTGELFF. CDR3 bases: TGTGCCACCAGTGAAGGAGGGGTGCGCACCGGGGAGCTGTTTTTT.

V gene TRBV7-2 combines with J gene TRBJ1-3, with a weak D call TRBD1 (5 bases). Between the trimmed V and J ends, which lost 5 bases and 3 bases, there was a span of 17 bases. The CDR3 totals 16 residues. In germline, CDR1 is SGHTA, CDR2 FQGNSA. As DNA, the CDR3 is TGTGCCAGCAGCCCCCATGGCGGGGCCGGTGGAAACACCATATATTTT. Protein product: CASSPHGGAGGNTIYF.

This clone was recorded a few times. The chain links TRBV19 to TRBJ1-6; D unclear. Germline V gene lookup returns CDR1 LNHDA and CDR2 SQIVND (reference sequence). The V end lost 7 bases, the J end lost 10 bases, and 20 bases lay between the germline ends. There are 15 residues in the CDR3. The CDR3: CASTTTRFNGSPLHF. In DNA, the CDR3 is TGTGCCAGTACCACCACGCGGTTCAATGGATCACCCCTCCACTTT.

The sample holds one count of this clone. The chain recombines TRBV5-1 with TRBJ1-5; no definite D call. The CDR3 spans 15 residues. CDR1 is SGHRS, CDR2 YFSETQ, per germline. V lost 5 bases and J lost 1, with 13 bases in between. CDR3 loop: CASSWEGMSNQPQHF. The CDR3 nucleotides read TGCGCCAGCAGTTGGGAGGGCATGAGCAATCAGCCCCAGCATTTT.

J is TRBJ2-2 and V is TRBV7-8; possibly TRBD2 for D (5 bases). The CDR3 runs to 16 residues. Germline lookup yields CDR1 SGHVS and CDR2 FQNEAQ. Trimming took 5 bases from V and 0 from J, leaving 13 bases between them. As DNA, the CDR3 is TGTGCCAGCAGCCCCCTGAGGGTTTCGAACACCGGGGAGCTGTTTTTT. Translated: CASSPLRVSNTGELFF. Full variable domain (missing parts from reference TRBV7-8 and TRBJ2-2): GAGVSQSPRYKVAKRGQDVALRCDPISGHVSLFWYQQALGQGPEFLTYFQNEAQLDKSGLPSDRFFAERPEGSVSTLKIQRTQQEDSAVYLCASSPLRVSNTGELFFGEGSRLTVL.

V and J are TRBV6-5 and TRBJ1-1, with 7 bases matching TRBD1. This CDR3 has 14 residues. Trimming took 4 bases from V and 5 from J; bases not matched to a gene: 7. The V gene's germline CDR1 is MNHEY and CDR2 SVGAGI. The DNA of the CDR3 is TGTGCCAGCAGTTTCACAGGGGTAAAGACTGAAGCTTTCTTT. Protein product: CASSFTGVKTEAFF.

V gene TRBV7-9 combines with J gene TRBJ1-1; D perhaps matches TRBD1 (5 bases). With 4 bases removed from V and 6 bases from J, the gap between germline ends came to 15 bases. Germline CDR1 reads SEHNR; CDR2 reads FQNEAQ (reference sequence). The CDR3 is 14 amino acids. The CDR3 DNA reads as TGTGCCAGCAGCTCTTCGAGTGACAGCCCTGAAGCTTTCTTT. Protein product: CASSSSSDSPEAFF.

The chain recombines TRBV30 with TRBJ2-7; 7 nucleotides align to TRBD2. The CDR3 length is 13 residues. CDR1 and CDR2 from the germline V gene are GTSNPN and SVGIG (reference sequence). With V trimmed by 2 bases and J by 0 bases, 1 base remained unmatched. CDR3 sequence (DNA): TGTGCCTGGAGTAGCGGGAACTCCTACGAGCAGTACTTC. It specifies CAWSSGNSYEQYF.

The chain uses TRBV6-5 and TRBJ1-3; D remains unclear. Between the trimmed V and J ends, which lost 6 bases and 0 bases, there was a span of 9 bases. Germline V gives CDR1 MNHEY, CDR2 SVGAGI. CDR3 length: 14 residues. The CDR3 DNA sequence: TGTGCCAGCAGGAAGACATACTCTGGAAACACCATATATTTT. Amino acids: CASRKTYSGNTIYF.

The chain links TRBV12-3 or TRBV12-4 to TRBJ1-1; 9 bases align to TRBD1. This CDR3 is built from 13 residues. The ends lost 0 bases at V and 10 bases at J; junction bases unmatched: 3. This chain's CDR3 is CASSLAWDRVAFF. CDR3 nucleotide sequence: TGTGCCAGCAGTTTAGCTTGGGACAGGGTAGCTTTCTTT.

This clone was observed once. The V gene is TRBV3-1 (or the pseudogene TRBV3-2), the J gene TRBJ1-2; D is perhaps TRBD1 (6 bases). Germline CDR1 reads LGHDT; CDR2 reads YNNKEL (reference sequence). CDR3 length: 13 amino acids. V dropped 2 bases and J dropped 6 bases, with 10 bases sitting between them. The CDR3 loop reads CASSQLQGDGYTF. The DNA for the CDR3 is TGTGCCAGCAGCCAACTACAGGGAGATGGCTACACCTTC.

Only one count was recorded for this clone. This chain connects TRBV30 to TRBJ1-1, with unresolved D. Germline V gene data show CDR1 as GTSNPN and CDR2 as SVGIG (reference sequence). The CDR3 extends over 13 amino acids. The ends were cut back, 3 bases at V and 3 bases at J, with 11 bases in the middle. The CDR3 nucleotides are TGTGCCTGGAGCCGAAACCGGGACACTGAAGCTTTCTTT. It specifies CAWSRNRDTEAFF.

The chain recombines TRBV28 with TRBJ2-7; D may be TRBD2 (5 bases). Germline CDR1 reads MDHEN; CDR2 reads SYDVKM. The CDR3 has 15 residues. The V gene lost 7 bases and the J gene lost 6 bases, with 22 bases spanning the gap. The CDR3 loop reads CASTPHGGAFGEQYF. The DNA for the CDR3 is TGTGCCAGCACCCCCCACGGAGGAGCTTTCGGCGAGCAGTACTTC.

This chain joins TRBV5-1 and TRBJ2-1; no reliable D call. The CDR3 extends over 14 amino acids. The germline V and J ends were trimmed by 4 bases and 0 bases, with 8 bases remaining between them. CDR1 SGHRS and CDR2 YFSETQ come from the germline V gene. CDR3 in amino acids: CASSASSSYNEQFF. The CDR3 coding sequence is TGCGCCAGCAGCGCGTCGAGCTCCTACAATGAGCAGTTCTTC.

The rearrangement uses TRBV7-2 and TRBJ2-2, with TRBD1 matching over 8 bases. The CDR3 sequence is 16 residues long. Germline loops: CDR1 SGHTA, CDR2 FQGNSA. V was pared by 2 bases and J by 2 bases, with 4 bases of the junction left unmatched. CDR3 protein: CASSLYQGANTGELFF. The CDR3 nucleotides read TGTGCCAGCAGCTTATATCAGGGGGCAAACACCGGGGAGCTGTTTTTT.

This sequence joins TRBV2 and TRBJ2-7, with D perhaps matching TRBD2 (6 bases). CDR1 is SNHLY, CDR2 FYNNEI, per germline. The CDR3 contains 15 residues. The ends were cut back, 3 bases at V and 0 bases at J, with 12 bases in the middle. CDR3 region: CASSDPAGISYEQYF. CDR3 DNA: TGTGCCAGCAGTGATCCAGCGGGCATCTCCTACGAGCAGTACTTC.

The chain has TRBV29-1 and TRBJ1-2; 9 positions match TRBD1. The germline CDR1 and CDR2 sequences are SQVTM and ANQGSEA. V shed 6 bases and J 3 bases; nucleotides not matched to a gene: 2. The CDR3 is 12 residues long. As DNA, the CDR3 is TGCAGCGTCGGACAGGGGCACTATGGCTACACCTTC. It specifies CSVGQGHYGYTF.

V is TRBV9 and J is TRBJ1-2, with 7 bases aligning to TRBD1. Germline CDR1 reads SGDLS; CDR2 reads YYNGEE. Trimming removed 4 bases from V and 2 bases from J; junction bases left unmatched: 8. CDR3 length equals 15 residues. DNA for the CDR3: TGTGCCAGCAGCCCCAGGGACAGCCCCAACTATGGCTACACCTTC. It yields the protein CASSPRDSPNYGYTF. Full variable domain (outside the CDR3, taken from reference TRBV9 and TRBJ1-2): DSGVTQTPKHLITATGQRVTLRCSPRSGDLSVYWYQQSLDQGLQFLIQYYNGEERAKGNILERFSAQQFPDLHSELNLSSLELGDSALYFCASSPRDSPNYGYTFGSGTRLTVV.

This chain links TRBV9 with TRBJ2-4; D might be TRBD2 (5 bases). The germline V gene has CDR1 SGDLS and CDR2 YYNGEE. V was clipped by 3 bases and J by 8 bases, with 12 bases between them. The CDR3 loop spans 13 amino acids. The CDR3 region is CASSGPLEDIQYF. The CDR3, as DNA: TGTGCCAGCAGCGGCCCACTAGAGGACATTCAGTACTTC.

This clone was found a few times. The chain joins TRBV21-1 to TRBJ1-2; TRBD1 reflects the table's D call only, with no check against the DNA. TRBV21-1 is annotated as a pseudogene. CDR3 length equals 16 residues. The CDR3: CASSKAELPGDGGYTF. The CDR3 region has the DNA TGTGCCAGCAGCAAAGCAGAATTACCAGGGGACGGGGGCTACACCTTC.

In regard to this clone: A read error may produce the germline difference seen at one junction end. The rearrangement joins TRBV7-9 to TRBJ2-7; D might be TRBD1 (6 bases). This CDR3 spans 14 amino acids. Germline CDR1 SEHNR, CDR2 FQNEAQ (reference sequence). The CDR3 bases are TGTGCCAGCAGCTTATCAGCAGGGGTCCCAACCTTCAGCTTC. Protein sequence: CASSLSAGVPTFSF.

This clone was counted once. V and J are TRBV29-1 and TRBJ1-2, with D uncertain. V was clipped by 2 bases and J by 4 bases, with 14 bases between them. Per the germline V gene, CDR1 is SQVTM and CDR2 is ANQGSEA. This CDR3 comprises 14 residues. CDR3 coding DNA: TGCAGCGTTGAAACCGAGCGGGCAGTCTATGGCTACACCTTC. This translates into CSVETERAVYGYTF.